The clone carrying this T cell receptor (beta chain) occurred a few times. Its antigen remains unknown. The CDR3 covers 13 residues. After removal of 3 bases from V and 3 bases from J, the junction contained 0 bases not matched to a gene. Germline CDR1 is LNHDA and CDR2 is SQIVND (reference sequence). The sample is drawn from a study of T cell repertoires in cytomegalovirus infection. TCRdb independently ran MiXCR on the reads; one entry per CDR3 protein. The repertoire holds about 830,000 distinct CDR3 sequences, with 32% as singletons. This material consisted of cultured CD8+ T cells from PBMCs, taken from culture after CMV antigen stimulation. The rearrangement uses TRBV19 and TRBJ2-7; TRBD1 matches at 9 bases. This TCR was sampled from a human donor in good health (CMV status not recorded). Some clones in this sample may be carry-over from other donors' samples. The CDR3 DNA is TGTGCCAGTAGTATGGGACAGGGCTACGAGCAGTACGTC. Residues: CASSMGQGYEQYV.